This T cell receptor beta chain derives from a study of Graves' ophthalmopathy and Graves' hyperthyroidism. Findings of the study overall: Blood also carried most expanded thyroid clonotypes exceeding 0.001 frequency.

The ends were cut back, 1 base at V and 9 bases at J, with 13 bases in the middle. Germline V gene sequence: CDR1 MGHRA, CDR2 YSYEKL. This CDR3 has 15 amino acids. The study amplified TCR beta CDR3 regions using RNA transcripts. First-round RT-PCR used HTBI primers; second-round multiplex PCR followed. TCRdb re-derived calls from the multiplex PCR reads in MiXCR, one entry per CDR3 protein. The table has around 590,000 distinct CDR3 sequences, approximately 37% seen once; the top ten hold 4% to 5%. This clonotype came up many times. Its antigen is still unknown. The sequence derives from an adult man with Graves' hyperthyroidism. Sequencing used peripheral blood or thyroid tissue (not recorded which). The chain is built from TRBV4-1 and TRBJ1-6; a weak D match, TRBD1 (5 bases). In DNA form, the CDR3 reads TGCGCCAGCAGCCAAGTTTGGGGGGTAATTTCACCCCTCCACTTT. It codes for CASSQVWGVISPLHF.